These 31 T cell receptor beta chains were all obtained from the same sample, sequenced in a study of cytomegalovirus exposure and HLA in healthy donors. PCR primers comprised 60 Vbeta and 13 Jbeta primers. Produced via immunoSEQ multiplex PCR; TCRdb's table is partial and in-frame only. In the table there are around 150,000 clones, 80% of which are singletons. The sequencing sample was made of PBMCs. The receptors derive from a man younger than 30 in good health and CMV-seropositive.

Points on this clone: The same CDR3 also results from other DNA sequences found in this sample. This chain connects TRBV27 to TRBJ2-7, with 8 bases fitting TRBD1. The germline CDR1 and CDR2 sequences are MNHEY and SMNVEV (reference sequence). J gave up 1 base and V 2 bases, and 1 base lay outside the gene matches. The CDR3 covers 14 residues. The CDR3 spells CASSLQGASYEQYF. CDR3 DNA sequence: TGTGCCAGCAGTTTACAGGGGGCTTCCTACGAGCAGTACTTC.

The chain uses TRBV6-6 and TRBJ1-5; D gene uncertain. Germline V gene lookup returns CDR1 MNHNY and CDR2 SVGAGI (reference sequence). This CDR3 comprises 13 residues. V shed 9 bases and J shed 4 bases, with 13 bases lying between them. The CDR3 sequence: CASMKAGNQPQHF. Here the CDR3 DNA reads TGTGCCAGTATGAAGGCGGGGAATCAGCCCCAGCATTTT.

The chain joins TRBV7-9 to TRBJ2-7, with TRBD1 matching 7 bases. Germline V gives CDR1 SEHNR, CDR2 FQNEAQ (reference sequence). Losses at the gene ends were 5 bases for V and 2 bases for J; bases not matched to a gene: 9. This CDR3 contains 15 residues. CDR3 coding DNA: TGTGCCAGCAGCCTTGCCTTAGACAGGGCCTACGAGCAGTACTTC. Amino acids: CASSLALDRAYEQYF. The variable domain in full, completed from reference TRBV7-9 and TRBJ2-7, reads DTGVSQNPRHKITKRGQNVTFRCDPISEHNRLYWYRQTLGQGPEFLTYFQNEAQLEKSRLLSDRFSAERPKGSFSTLEIQRTEQGDSAMYLCASSLALDRAYEQYFGPGTRLTVT.

V and J are TRBV5-1 and TRBJ2-7; D might be TRBD1 (9 bases). V lost 0 bases to trimming and J lost 3 bases, with 16 bases between them. Germline-derived CDR1 and CDR2 are SGHRS and YFSETQ. The CDR3 is 16 amino acids. CDR3: CASSLVAGQGRYEQYF. The CDR3 region has the DNA TGCGCCAGCAGCTTGGTAGCGGGACAGGGCCGCTACGAGCAGTACTTC.

V gene TRBV6-1 combines with J gene TRBJ2-2; tentative D call: TRBD1 (6 bases). This CDR3 region has 16 residues. The germline gives CDR1 MNHNS, CDR2 SASEGT. Trimming took off 1 base at V and 3 bases at J, with 12 bases between the two ends. The DNA for the CDR3 is TGTGCCAGCAGTGAAGAAACAGGGCGGTACACCGGGGAGCTGTTTTTT. Its translation is CASSEETGRYTGELFF.

The gene calls are TRBV27 and TRBJ2-3; 8 nucleotides line up with TRBD2. The CDR3 runs 16 residues. Germline assignment: CDR1 MNHEY and CDR2 SMNVEV (reference sequence). Germline trimming cut 4 bases from V and 5 bases from J; bases unmatched to any gene: 11. CDR3 nucleotide sequence: TGTGCCAGCAGTTGGAAAGCGGGAGCCGAGGGAGATACGCAGTATTTT. This sequence encodes CASSWKAGAEGDTQYF.

This chain uses TRBV6-1 with TRBJ1-1; D call uncertain. There are 12 residues in the CDR3. V was cut by 6 bases and J by 3 bases, with 8 bases left in between. Germline V CDR1 and CDR2: MNHNS, SASEGT. The CDR3 sequence is CASSQLYTEAFF. The CDR3 DNA is TGTGCCAGCAGCCAACTTTACACTGAAGCTTTCTTT.

V usage is TRBV11-2 and J usage is TRBJ2-7; 7 bases align to TRBD1. This CDR3 spans 15 amino acids. From germline, CDR1 is SGHAT and CDR2 FQNNGV. V shed 4 bases, J shed 4 bases, and the junction held 10 bases outside the gene matches. The CDR3 bases are TGTGCCAGCAGCTCACTAGGGGACAGACAGTACGAGCAGTACTTC. Protein sequence: CASSSLGDRQYEQYF. The variable domain in full, with the rest retrieved from reference TRBV11-2 and TRBJ2-7, is EAGVAQSPRYKIIEKRQSVAFWCNPISGHATLYWYQQILGQGPKLLIQFQNNGVVDDSQLPKDRFSAERLKGVDSTLKIQPAKLEDSAVYLCASSSLGDRQYEQYFGPGTRLTVT.

The chain carries TRBV29-1 and TRBJ1-2; 9 bases are a match to TRBD1. This CDR3 has 13 amino acids. V lost 7 bases to trimming and J lost 4 bases; unmatched junction nucleotides: 7. CDR1 is SQVTM, CDR2 ANQGSEA, per germline. The CDR3 region is CSGGQGEIYGYTF. The CDR3 nucleotides are TGCAGCGGGGGACAGGGAGAAATCTATGGCTACACCTTC.

The chain joins TRBV10-2 to TRBJ2-7; TRBD1 agrees at 11 bases. Germline assignment: CDR1 WSHSY and CDR2 SAAADI. Unmatched junction bases numbered 5, after V lost 10 bases and J lost 3 bases. The CDR3 is 13 residues long. The CDR3 loop reads CATSGQGVYEQYF. DNA for the CDR3: TGCGCCACTTCGGGACAGGGGGTCTACGAGCAGTACTTC.

The chain has TRBV6-1 and TRBJ1-2, with D perhaps TRBD1 (5 bases). Trimming left V 2 bases short and J 4 bases short, with 11 bases between. Germline CDR1 MNHNS, CDR2 SASEGT. The CDR3 extends over 14 amino acids. The CDR3 nucleotides read TGTGCCAGCAGTGAATCGGACATCTCCTATGGCTACACCTTC. It is translated as CASSESDISYGYTF.

Of note for this clone: Without the conserved terminal phenylalanine or tryptophan, this CDR3 likely stems from a read error. The chain recombines TRBV6-1 with TRBJ1-6; D call uncertain. The V gene's germline CDR1 is MNHNS and CDR2 SASEGT. The CDR3 loop spans 15 amino acids. V gave up 8 bases and J gave up 0 bases, with 11 bases separating them. CDR3 amino acids: CASLYRSSYNSPLHL. For the CDR3, the DNA is TGTGCCAGCCTTTATCGGAGCTCCTATAATTCACCCCTCCACCTT.

This rearrangement joins TRBV5-4 to TRBJ2-1; tentative D call: TRBD1 (5 bases). Looked up from germline, CDR1 is SGHNT and CDR2 is YYREEE (reference sequence). V lost 1 base and J 2 bases, leaving 10 bases between the germline ends. This CDR3 has 15 amino acids. CDR3 loop: CASSLYGAAYNEQFF. CDR3 DNA sequence: TGTGCCAGCAGCTTGTATGGGGCCGCCTACAATGAGCAGTTCTTC.

V gene TRBV11-2 combines with J gene TRBJ2-2, with 12 bases matching TRBD2. Losses at the gene ends were 2 bases for V and 6 bases for J; bases not matched to a gene: 4. CDR3 size: 16 residues. In germline, CDR1 is SGHAT, CDR2 FQNNGV. The CDR3 is CASSLTSSGRAGELFF. Written as DNA, the CDR3 is TGTGCCAGCAGCTTAACCTCTAGCGGGAGGGCCGGGGAGCTGTTTTTT.

This rearrangement joins TRBV7-9 to TRBJ1-2, with unresolved D. The germline V gene encodes CDR1 SEHNR and CDR2 FQNEAQ (reference sequence). V lost 0 bases and J 2 bases, leaving 10 bases between the germline ends. The CDR3 totals 15 residues. The CDR3 region is CASSLAIGGNYGYTF. In nucleotides, the CDR3 is TGTGCCAGCAGCTTAGCAATTGGAGGAAACTATGGCTACACCTTC.

This clone was observed once. J is TRBJ2-2 and V is TRBV9, with 10 nucleotides matching TRBD1. Trimming removed 3 bases from V and 7 bases from J; junction bases left unmatched: 9. The germline gives CDR1 SGDLS, CDR2 YYNGEE. The CDR3 is 16 residues long. CDR3 DNA sequence: TGTGCCAGCAGCGGACTAGGGACAGGGGCGGTCGGGGAGCTGTTTTTT. Its translation is CASSGLGTGAVGELFF. Full variable domain (remainder filled in from reference TRBV9 and TRBJ2-2): DSGVTQTPKHLITATGQRVTLRCSPRSGDLSVYWYQQSLDQGLQFLIQYYNGEERAKGNILERFSAQQFPDLHSELNLSSLELGDSALYFCASSGLGTGAVGELFFGEGSRLTVL.

This clone was picked up a small number of times. The rearrangement joins TRBV9 to TRBJ2-7; TRBD2 is a possible D gene (7 bases). With 0 bases removed from V and 3 bases from J, the gap between germline ends came to 10 bases. The CDR3 contains 14 residues. Germline V gene sequence: CDR1 SGDLS, CDR2 YYNGEE. CDR3 nucleotides: TGTGCCAGCAGCGTAGGGGGGGGCGGCTACGAGCAGTACTTC. Translation gives CASSVGGGGYEQYF.

The chain uses TRBV7-9 and TRBJ1-1; D possibly corresponds to TRBD1 (5 bases). Between the trimmed V and J ends, which lost 1 base and 0 bases, there was a span of 9 bases. Germline V gene sequence: CDR1 SEHNR, CDR2 FQNEAQ (reference sequence). CDR3 size: 15 residues. CDR3 DNA sequence: TGTGCCAGCAGCTTAGGGAGGGGCCTGAACACTGAAGCTTTCTTT. Translated: CASSLGRGLNTEAFF.

The chain links TRBV6-6 to TRBJ1-1; D is possibly TRBD1 (5 bases). V dropped 4 bases and J dropped 1 base, with 10 bases sitting between them. In germline, CDR1 is MNHNY, CDR2 SVGAGI (reference sequence). The CDR3 length is 14 residues. The CDR3 here is CASSFDRGNTEAFF. CDR3 DNA: TGTGCCAGCAGTTTTGATAGGGGGAACACTGAAGCTTTCTTT.

The chain has TRBV9 and TRBJ2-2, with TRBD1 identical over 7 bases. Germline lookup yields CDR1 SGDLS and CDR2 YYNGEE. Trimming cost V 4 bases and J 1 base; bases outside gene matches: 7. CDR3 length: 16 residues. CDR3 region: CASSPLGTENTGELFF. As DNA, the CDR3 is TGTGCCAGCAGCCCCCTGGGGACAGAGAACACCGGGGAGCTGTTTTTT. Together with reference TRBV9 and TRBJ2-2, the CDR3 gives the full variable domain: DSGVTQTPKHLITATGQRVTLRCSPRSGDLSVYWYQQSLDQGLQFLIQYYNGEERAKGNILERFSAQQFPDLHSELNLSSLELGDSALYFCASSPLGTENTGELFFGEGSRLTVL.

The chain joins TRBV9 to TRBJ1-1; no definite D call. The germline V gene has CDR1 SGDLS and CDR2 YYNGEE. V was pared by 4 bases and J by 8 bases, with 12 bases between. The CDR3 is 12 amino acids. The CDR3 DNA sequence: TGTGCCAGCAGCTCCCTGGGCCAAGAAGCTTTCTTT. It specifies CASSSLGQEAFF.

The genes are TRBV7-2 and TRBJ2-1, with D possibly being TRBD2 (6 bases). The CDR3 is made up of 14 amino acids. Germline V lookup: CDR1 SGHTA, CDR2 FQGNSA. Trimming left V 1 base short and J 6 bases short, with 10 bases between. The CDR3 region is CASSLGGVLNEQFF. The CDR3 DNA is TGTGCCAGCAGCTTAGGGGGGGTACTCAATGAGCAGTTCTTC.

This clone showed up just once. J is TRBJ1-4 and V is TRBV6-6, with D perhaps matching TRBD1 (6 bases). CDR1 MNHNY and CDR2 SVGAGI come from the germline V gene (reference sequence). The CDR3 has 13 residues. Between the trimmed V and J ends, which lost 8 bases and 8 bases, there was a span of 15 bases. CDR3 sequence (DNA): TGTGCCAGCCGAAAATCAGGGGACGAAAAACTGTTTTTT. As protein: CASRKSGDEKLFF.

V and J are TRBV28 and TRBJ2-1; TRBD2 matches at 10 bases. After removal of 5 bases from V and 6 bases from J, the junction contained 7 bases not matched to a gene. The CDR3 totals 15 residues. Germline V gives CDR1 MDHEN, CDR2 SYDVKM. The CDR3, as DNA: TGTGCCAGCAGTCCCTGGGTAGCGGGAGGCAATGAGCAGTTCTTC. This translates into CASSPWVAGGNEQFF.

The V and J genes are TRBV11-2 and TRBJ1-2; D gene unclear. Germline V lookup: CDR1 SGHAT, CDR2 FQNNGV. The CDR3 is 13 residues long. Trimming cost V 5 bases and J 2 bases, with 9 bases left between them. The DNA of the CDR3 is TGTGCCAGCAGCCCAGACAAGAACTATGGCTACACCTTC. Translating it yields CASSPDKNYGYTF. The full variable domain, with the rest looked up from reference TRBV11-2 and TRBJ1-2, is EAGVAQSPRYKIIEKRQSVAFWCNPISGHATLYWYQQILGQGPKLLIQFQNNGVVDDSQLPKDRFSAERLKGVDSTLKIQPAKLEDSAVYLCASSPDKNYGYTFGSGTRLTVV.

The chain employs TRBV7-6 and TRBJ2-1; TRBD2 matches at 11 bases. In germline, CDR1 is SGHVS, CDR2 FNYEAQ. The junction had 6 bases not matched to a gene; V was cut back by 4 bases and J by 4 bases. The CDR3 totals 16 residues. CDR3 bases: TGTGCCAGCAGCTCCGGGACTAGCGGTTCGTACAATGAGCAGTTCTTC. As protein: CASSSGTSGSYNEQFF.

The CDR3 DNA reads TGTGCCAGTAGTATCTTTGGGGGCGATTCCTACGAGCAGTACTTC. The encoded protein is CASSIFGGDSYEQYF. The V gene is TRBV19, the J gene TRBJ2-7; D might be TRBD1 (6 bases). CDR1 and CDR2 (germline): LNHDA, SQIVND (reference sequence). V shed 3 bases and J shed 1 base, with 13 bases lying between them. CDR3 size: 15 residues.

The chain joins TRBV5-1 to TRBJ1-1, with D maybe TRBD1 (5 bases). The CDR3 spans 13 residues. With 2 bases removed from V and 6 bases from J, the gap between germline ends came to 11 bases. Germline V gene data show CDR1 as SGHRS and CDR2 as YFSETQ. The CDR3 protein is CASSFRVGAEAFF. The CDR3 DNA sequence: TGCGCCAGCAGCTTCAGGGTTGGCGCTGAAGCTTTCTTT.

The chain combines TRBV27 with TRBJ2-1; 7 nucleotides match TRBD2. CDR1 is MNHEY and CDR2 is SMNVEV in the germline V gene (reference sequence). This CDR3 is built from 14 residues. J gave up 5 bases and V 7 bases, and 8 bases lay outside the gene matches. CDR3 sequence reads: CASTSVGGDNEQFF. The CDR3, as DNA: TGTGCCAGCACCTCGGTGGGGGGGGACAATGAGCAGTTCTTC.

V is TRBV27 and J is TRBJ1-1; 7 nucleotides agree with TRBD1. The CDR3 is made up of 14 amino acids. Germline CDR1 reads MNHEY; CDR2 reads SMNVEV (reference sequence). V lost 5 bases, J lost 0 bases, and 3 bases stayed unmatched. CDR3 nucleotides: TGTGCCAGCAGTCAGAGGGGGCTGAACACTGAAGCTTTCTTT. Its translation is CASSQRGLNTEAFF.

About this clone: Different DNA sequences within this sample yield the same CDR3. This sequence joins TRBV2 and TRBJ2-6; 8 nucleotides agree with TRBD1. The CDR3 loop spans 18 amino acids. The ends lost 8 bases at V and 0 bases at J; junction bases unmatched: 12. Per germline, CDR1 SNHLY and CDR2 FYNNEI. CDR3 sequence reads: CASLDREYPLSGANVLTF. In DNA, the CDR3 is TGTGCCAGCCTGGACAGGGAATATCCCCTCTCTGGGGCCAACGTCCTGACTTTC.